Each of the 5 T cell receptor beta chains below was sequenced from the same sample in a study of blood T cell repertoires in COVID-19. This table comes from immunoSEQ multiplex PCR, and its TCRdb copy is limited to in-frame clones, with some not included. The sample includes some 64,000 clones, more than 75% of them seen just once. The sample was peripheral blood. These receptors were taken from a woman aged 55-69 years with acute or convalescent COVID-19.

This chain joins TRBV14 and TRBJ2-1; the match to TRBD2 covers 10 bases. Trimming removed 7 bases from V and 7 bases from J; junction bases left unmatched: 7. The CDR3 extends over 14 amino acids. Germline V lookup: CDR1 SGHDN, CDR2 FVKESK. The chain's CDR3 is CASNPSGGGNEQFF. For the CDR3, the DNA is TGTGCCAGCAACCCCAGCGGGGGGGGTAATGAGCAGTTCTTC.

This rearrangement joins TRBV27 to TRBJ1-4; TRBD1 is a possible D gene (5 bases). The CDR3 extends over 13 amino acids. V was pared by 3 bases and J by 8 bases, with 10 bases between. The germline gives CDR1 MNHEY, CDR2 SMNVEV (reference sequence). The DNA for the CDR3 is TGTGCCAGCAGTTTCAACCAGGGAGAAAAACTGTTTTTT. Amino acid sequence: CASSFNQGEKLFF.

The rearrangement uses TRBV28 and TRBJ1-1, with D tentatively TRBD1 (5 bases). The germline CDR1 and CDR2 sequences are MDHEN and SYDVKM. V shed 2 bases and J shed 1 base, with 11 bases lying between them. The CDR3 totals 15 residues. CDR3 sequence reads: CASSLLTGWNTEAFF. In DNA, the CDR3 is TGTGCCAGCAGTTTACTAACAGGTTGGAACACTGAAGCTTTCTTT.

This clone was seen only a few times. This chain's CDR3 is CASSQGPGGEPQHF. The CDR3 region has the DNA TGCGCCAGCAGCCAAGGTCCCGGAGGGGAACCCCAGCATTTT. The rearrangement uses TRBV4-1 and TRBJ1-5; perhaps TRBD1 as D (5 bases). This CDR3 comprises 14 residues. Germline values: CDR1 MGHRA, CDR2 YSYEKL. The V end lost 1 base, the J end lost 10 bases, and 14 bases lay between the germline ends.

This clone was seen a handful of times. The chain recombines TRBV5-4 with TRBJ2-4, with 7 bases matching TRBD2. The CDR3 is 16 amino acids. Trimming took 4 bases from V and 3 from J; bases not matched to a gene: 10. CDR1 and CDR2 (germline): SGHNT, YYREEE (reference sequence). The CDR3 coding sequence is TGTGCCAGCAGCCTGAGATATGGGGGGGGCAAAAACATTCAGTACTTC. Residues: CASSLRYGGGKNIQYF.